The 19 T cell receptor beta chains below were found in one sample sequenced in a study of T cell repertoires in cytomegalovirus infection. These receptors have no identified antigens. TCRdb re-analysed the reads in MiXCR, keeping a single row per CDR3 protein. Altogether a few hundred thousand distinct CDR3 sequences are present, almost 40% being singletons, with the ten largest covering around 46%. The specimen was cultured PBMCs, collected from culture after CMV antigen stimulation. The receptor set was obtained from a human donor in good health (CMV status not recorded). Some clones in this sample may be carry-over from other donors' samples.

The chain has TRBV20-1 and TRBJ2-7, with D possibly TRBD1 on 5 matching bases. The CDR3 is 15 residues long. Trimming pared 1 base from V and 8 bases from J, leaving 21 bases between. Germline values: CDR1 DFQATT, CDR2 SNEGSKA (reference sequence). As DNA, the CDR3 is TGCAGTGCTAGAGGACGTATGGGGCCCAACTCCAAGCAGTACTTC. Protein product: CSARGRMGPNSKQYF.

Ten or more counts support this clonotype. V and J are TRBV7-2 and TRBJ2-1; 8 bases line up with TRBD2. The CDR3 runs 16 residues. The germline V gene encodes CDR1 SGHTA and CDR2 FQGNSA. With 7 bases clipped from V and 2 bases from J, the junction kept 10 bases outside the gene matches. CDR3 sequence reads: CASTQLGRAAYNEQFF. Here the CDR3 DNA reads TGTGCCAGCACCCAACTCGGGAGGGCGGCCTACAATGAGCAGTTCTTC.

The chain is built from TRBV5-5 and TRBJ1-1; 7 positions match TRBD1. CDR3 size: 15 residues. Trimming cost V 4 bases and J 1 base; bases outside gene matches: 7. The germline V gene has CDR1 SGHKS and CDR2 YYEKEE (reference sequence). The CDR3 nucleotides are TGTGCCAGCAGCACCTCGAGGGGGCCGAACACTGAAGCTTTCTTT. This gives the protein CASSTSRGPNTEAFF.

J is TRBJ2-7 and V is TRBV6-1; D tentatively reads TRBD1 or TRBD2 (5 bases each). This CDR3 contains 12 residues. Germline CDR1 reads MNHNS; CDR2 reads SASEGT. The ends were cut back, 6 bases at V and 3 bases at J, with 9 bases in the middle. CDR3 DNA sequence: TGTGCCAGCAGGGGGGATTTCTACGAGCAGTACTTC. This translates into CASRGDFYEQYF.

The genes are TRBV19 and TRBJ1-4; D remains ambiguous. The V gene's germline CDR1 is LNHDA and CDR2 SQIVND (reference sequence). The CDR3 contains 14 residues. Between the trimmed V and J ends, which lost 3 bases and 7 bases, there was a span of 12 bases. In nucleotides, the CDR3 is TGTGCCAGTAGTATGTATACTCGGGCTGAAAAACTGTTTTTT. Its protein is CASSMYTRAEKLFF.

V and J are TRBV28 and TRBJ1-6; D uncertain. The CDR3 totals 14 residues. Germline V gene data show CDR1 as MDHEN and CDR2 as SYDVKM. Trimming removed 8 bases at V and 12 bases at J, with 20 bases between. CDR3 sequence: CASGVTLDFQPLHF. The CDR3 DNA reads TGTGCCAGCGGCGTGACCCTGGACTTCCAACCCCTCCACTTT.

This clonotype was picked up one time. The chain carries TRBV10-3 and TRBJ2-2; D is undetermined. Germline V gives CDR1 ENHRY, CDR2 SYGVKD. The CDR3 length is 12 residues. The germline V and J ends were trimmed by 5 bases and 4 bases, with 5 bases remaining between them. CDR3 nucleotides: TGTGCCATCAGTAAGGTCACCGGGGAGCTGTTTTTT. Translated, it gives CAISKVTGELFF.

V gene TRBV7-9 combines with J gene TRBJ2-7; the D is unclear. This CDR3 is 14 amino acids long. Trimming cost V 8 bases and J 3 bases, with 17 bases left between them. Germline V gene sequence: CDR1 SEHNR, CDR2 FQNEAQ (reference sequence). This CDR3 reads CASHPGPGNYEQYF. The CDR3 DNA reads TGTGCCAGCCATCCTGGGCCTGGGAACTACGAGCAGTACTTC.

This clonotype was counted a few times. The chain carries TRBV7-2 and TRBJ2-7; 8 bases align to TRBD1. CDR3 length equals 14 residues. V was pared by 2 bases and J by 5 bases, with 5 bases of the junction left unmatched. The germline V gene encodes CDR1 SGHTA and CDR2 FQGNSA. The CDR3 here is CASSLRTGFDEQYF. CDR3 in DNA: TGTGCCAGCAGCTTACGGACAGGGTTTGACGAGCAGTACTTC.

The V gene is TRBV10-2, the J gene TRBJ2-1, with 9 bases that match TRBD2. Germline-derived CDR1 and CDR2 are WSHSY and SAAADI. The CDR3 extends over 16 amino acids. V trimming: 6 bases; J trimming: 9 bases; junction bases outside the gene matches: 15. Here the CDR3 DNA reads TGCGCCAGCAGCCCAGGACTAGCGCCGAAGGGGAGTGAGCAGTTCTTC. This sequence encodes CASSPGLAPKGSEQFF.

V is TRBV29-1 and J is TRBJ2-5; 7 nucleotides align to TRBD1. The germline V gene has CDR1 SQVTM and CDR2 ANQGSEA. The CDR3 is 14 residues long. V lost 1 base, J lost 2 bases, and 4 bases stayed unmatched. The DNA for the CDR3 is TGCAGCGTTGAAGGGACAGGTGATCAAGAGACCCAGTACTTC. The encoded protein is CSVEGTGDQETQYF.

This clonotype has just a few counts. The chain is built from TRBV28 and TRBJ2-5, with 7 bases identical to TRBD2. The V and J ends lost 8 bases and 5 bases, in that order; junction bases with no gene match: 2. Germline lookup yields CDR1 MDHEN and CDR2 SYDVKM. The CDR3 spans 11 residues. CDR3 in DNA: TGTGCCAGCGCGGGGGTGGAGACCCAGTACTTC. Translating it yields CASAGVETQYF.

The CDR3 coding sequence is TGCGCCAGCAGAGATCGACAGGGGACGACTAATGAAAAACTGTTTTTT. The encoded protein is CASRDRQGTTNEKLFF. The chain recombines TRBV5-1 with TRBJ1-4, with 8 bases identical to TRBD1. The J segment lost 2 bases and the V segment lost 5 bases, leaving 8 bases of the junction unmatched. The germline CDR1 and CDR2 sequences are SGHRS and YFSETQ. The CDR3 is 16 residues long. Looking up the rest from reference TRBV5-1 and TRBJ1-4 gives the full variable domain: KAGVTQTPRYLIKTRGQQVTLSCSPISGHRSVSWYQQTPGQGLQFLFEYFSETQRNKGNFPGRFSGRQFSNSRSEMNVSTLELGDSALYLCASRDRQGTTNEKLFFGSGTQLSVL.

The sample holds a few counts of this clonotype. The V and J genes are TRBV10-3 and TRBJ1-1, with 9 bases aligning to TRBD1. The CDR3 spans 13 residues. Germline loops: CDR1 ENHRY, CDR2 SYGVKD. Trimming removed 8 bases from V and 11 bases from J; junction bases left unmatched: 12. CDR3 coding DNA: TGTGCCATCGCCCCGACAGGGGGGCTGACGGCTTTCTTT. It encodes CAIAPTGGLTAFF.

The table lists this clonotype with many counts. V gene TRBV7-2 combines with J gene TRBJ1-6; 9 bases match TRBD1. The V and J ends lost 6 bases and 9 bases, in that order; junction bases with no gene match: 6. This CDR3 has 14 amino acids. Germline V gene sequence: CDR1 SGHTA, CDR2 FQGNSA. In DNA, the CDR3 is TGTGCCAGCAGTATGGACAGGGGAAGTTCACCCCTCCACTTT. It translates to CASSMDRGSSPLHF.

This clonotype was observed a single time. The CDR3 sequence: CASSSRGPLPTDTQYF. The CDR3 coding sequence is TGTGCCAGCAGCTCCCGGGGCCCCCTTCCCACAGATACGCAGTATTTT. The chain uses TRBV7-8 and TRBJ2-3; D assignment may be TRBD1 or TRBD2 (5 bases each). Germline lookup yields CDR1 SGHVS and CDR2 FQNEAQ. CDR3 size: 16 residues. V lost 4 bases to trimming and J lost 2 bases, with 16 bases between them. Complete variable domain (other parts from reference TRBV7-8 and TRBJ2-3): GAGVSQSPRYKVAKRGQDVALRCDPISGHVSLFWYQQALGQGPEFLTYFQNEAQLDKSGLPSDRFFAERPEGSVSTLKIQRTQQEDSAVYLCASSSRGPLPTDTQYFGPGTRLTVL.

The chain combines TRBV7-6 with TRBJ2-7; D might be TRBD2 (6 bases). CDR1 and CDR2 (germline): SGHVS, FNYEAQ. The CDR3 totals 15 residues. V lost 5 bases and J lost 6, with 20 bases in between. For the CDR3, the DNA is TGTGCCAGCAGCCAGATCGCGGGGTCCGGGCTCGAGCAGTACTTC. This encodes CASSQIAGSGLEQYF.

The chain is built from TRBV29-1 and TRBJ2-5, with a possible D match to TRBD2 (5 bases). This CDR3 has 13 residues. Trimming removed 1 base from V and 4 bases from J, with 10 bases in between. Germline values: CDR1 SQVTM, CDR2 ANQGSEA. CDR3 in amino acids: CSVEGGDRETQYF. In nucleotides, the CDR3 is TGCAGCGTTGAAGGGGGAGATCGAGAGACCCAGTACTTC.

The chain is built from TRBV6-2 or TRBV6-3 and TRBJ2-1, with D possibly TRBD1 on 6 matching bases. The CDR3 runs to 13 residues. The germline gives CDR1 MNHEY, CDR2 SVGEGT. V was cut by 6 bases and J by 7 bases, with 13 bases left in between. The CDR3 is CASSSRGINEQFF. CDR3 DNA: TGTGCCAGCAGCTCAAGGGGGATTAATGAGCAGTTCTTC.